These T cell receptor beta chains were read from a single sample in a study of cytomegalovirus exposure and HLA in healthy donors. Profiling relied on immunoSEQ multiplex PCR, and the TCRdb table lists in-frame clones only, not all of them. The sample holds about 140,000 clones, 70% to 85% seen once. The sample consisted of PBMCs. These receptors were collected from a male donor in good health and CMV-seronegative. The CDR3 runs from the conserved cysteine through the conserved F or W.

CDR3 protein: CASSADGNSNQPQHF
J gene: TRBJ1-5
V gene: TRBV5-5

CDR3 protein: CASSQGLAGANEQFF
J gene: TRBJ2-1
V gene: TRBV4-2

CDR3 protein: CAWSQAGLAYEQYF
J gene: TRBJ2-7
V gene: TRBV30

CDR3 protein: CASSLNEGAYTGELFF
J gene: TRBJ2-2
V gene: TRBV13

CDR3 protein: CASSWTGEGSYNEQFF
J gene: TRBJ2-1
V gene: TRBV6-5

CDR3 protein: CASSSGQGGQETQYF
J gene: TRBJ2-5
V gene: TRBV7-7

CDR3 protein: CASRPGRYEQYF
J gene: TRBJ2-7
V gene: TRBV6-1

CDR3 protein: CAPVSTGDTPSTDTQYF
J gene: TRBJ2-3
V gene: TRBV19

CDR3 protein: CASSLGSGRNEKLFF
J gene: TRBJ1-4
V gene: TRBV5-1

CDR3 protein: CASSLEEGWGYGYTF
J gene: TRBJ1-2
V gene: TRBV7-9